Reported below is one T cell receptor beta chain. There are a few counts of this clonotype. Its target antigen remains unknown. Base qualities are not provided; no much larger clone lies one nucleotide away. CDR1 and CDR2 are read off the germline V gene as MNHNS and SASEGT. The cysteine opens and the phenylalanine closes a CDR3 of 12 amino acids. Only the CDR3 region is kept as DNA, spanning 36 bases read in frame from base 1. At the junction V is shortened by 7 bases and J by 3 bases, with 10 bases in between. Library preparation was by multiplex PCR. Sequencing used an Illumina HiSeq 4000. CDR3 regions were amplified by Arm-PCR with iRepertoire HTBI primers to construct TCR beta libraries. Before sequencing, the PCR products underwent gel purification. The original pipeline was this. Gene usage analysis of CDR3 amino acid clonotypes relied on the roughly 60 TRBV and more than twelve TRBJ segments identified across samples. COPE and FqMerger were used to merge filtered high-quality paired reads into contigs. BLAST was used to align contigs to IMGT TRBV, TRBD and TRBJ reference genes, and CDR3 was defined according to IMGT. Highly expanded clones were defined as clonotypes with a frequency above 0.1%. Repertoire diversity was measured by Shannon entropy, and V-J evenness by the Gini coefficient. A clonotype found in more than one individual was treated as public. TCRdb passed the public sequencing reads through fastp at Q25 and MiXCR, retaining productive beta sequences. Records with the same CDR3 protein are collapsed into one entry carrying the most frequent genes and DNA. The V and J calls here are based on TCRdb, not the publication. This sample gives about 400,000 distinct CDR3 sequences in total; around 20% of them show up just once. The ten most abundant clones make up less than 25% of the sample.

The sample belongs to a study of regulatory T cells in long-lasting Graves disease (dated by TCRdb to the early 2020s). Some background on the complete study: Persistent Graves' disease was defined as antithyroid drug treatment for over 5 years with persistently positive TSH receptor autoantibodies. The study was registered as a clinical trial and conducted in China. A total of 33 samples were covered by TCR sequencing, comprising 13 persistent and around 20 newly diagnosed Graves' disease patients. On average, persistent Graves' disease patients in the clinical cohort had been on antithyroid drugs for about 10.3 years. Patients with persistent Graves' disease were compared with patients with newly diagnosed Graves' disease using TCR sequencing and RNA sequencing of peripheral blood.

This specimen's time point label, interpreted: persistent/refractory GD, antithyroid drugs over 5 years with positive TRAb. For both TCR sequencing and RNA sequencing, RNA was extracted from PBMCs using TRIzol. The diagnosis of Graves' disease followed American Thyroid Association guidelines. The patients came from an endocrinology department in Xi'an, China. Each patient gave around 9 milliliters of peripheral blood, collected in an EDTA anticoagulant tube. Ficoll Paque Plus density gradient separation was used to isolate PBMCs, and no further T cell sorting was done. RNA quality was checked with an Agilent 2100 Bioanalyzer and agarose gel, and concentration with a NanoDrop 2000. Results the study describes overall, beyond this receptor: Patients with persistent disease shared more public clonotypes (around 2,700) than newly diagnosed patients did (approximately 990). Sequencing and analysis were limited to the TCR beta chain. Peripheral blood alone was examined, since thyroid tissue, which constituted the primary lesion, could not be accessed. The authors acknowledged the small sample size as a limitation that may reduce accuracy. Compared with newly diagnosed patients, patients with persistent Graves' disease had lower TCR Shannon entropy and fewer highly expanded clones, which suggests clonal expansion. Preferential use of TRBV28, TRBJ1-2 and TRBJ2-5 was observed in persistent disease, whereas TRBV20-1 and TRBJ2-1 were favored in newly diagnosed disease.

The sequenced sample was peripheral blood mononuclear cells (PBMCs), obtained when the disease was refractory, from a patient treated with antithyroid drugs. The source is a female donor with Graves disease. Recombination linked TRBV6-1 to TRBJ2-7; a tentative D match to TRBD1 spans 6 bases. The DNA reads TGTGCCAGCATGGACAGAGTCTACGAGCAGTACTTC. It is translated as CASMDRVYEQYF.